Shown below are 20 T cell receptor beta chains from a single sample sequenced in a study of T cell changes during pregnancy in multiple sclerosis. The repertoire was sequenced with immunoSEQ multiplex PCR; TCRdb's copy has only in-frame clones and lacks some. Of around 78,000 clones listed, roughly 89% were seen once; the top ten hold around 0.7%. This specimen was peripheral blood, taken in the third trimester of pregnancy. These receptors all come from a female donor in good health, enrolled as a control in a pregnancy study.

This clone appeared a single time. This sequence joins TRBV5-1 and TRBJ2-7, with 8 bases fitting TRBD1. J gave up 5 bases and V 0 bases, and 10 bases lay outside the gene matches. This CDR3 has 16 amino acids. The germline V gene has CDR1 SGHRS and CDR2 YFSETQ. Here the CDR3 reads CASSLEGEQGVNEQYF. Written as DNA, the CDR3 is TGCGCCAGCAGCTTGGAAGGTGAACAGGGGGTAAACGAGCAGTACTTC. Filled out from reference TRBV5-1 and TRBJ2-7, the complete variable domain reads KAGVTQTPRYLIKTRGQQVTLSCSPISGHRSVSWYQQTPGQGLQFLFEYFSETQRNKGNFPGRFSGRQFSNSRSEMNVSTLELGDSALYLCASSLEGEQGVNEQYFGPGTRLTVT.

V usage is TRBV18 and J usage is TRBJ1-5; TRBD1 might be the D (6 bases). CDR3 length: 15 amino acids. Germline CDR1 KGHSH, CDR2 LQKENI. V lost 5 bases to trimming and J lost 6 bases, with 17 bases between them. The CDR3: CASSTGTGRVQPQHF. The CDR3 DNA follows: TGTGCCAGCTCAACGGGAACAGGGAGGGTTCAGCCCCAGCATTTT.

This rearrangement joins TRBV7-6 to TRBJ1-3; D possibly corresponds to TRBD1 (6 bases). Germline CDR1 SGHVS, CDR2 FNYEAQ. Trimming pared 1 base from V and 0 bases from J, leaving 13 bases between. This CDR3 contains 17 residues. The CDR3: CASSLETWTASGNTIYF. The DNA for the CDR3 is TGTGCCAGCAGCTTAGAAACCTGGACAGCCTCTGGAAACACCATATATTTT.

The chain links TRBV7-9 to TRBJ2-7, with D possibly being TRBD2 (6 bases). Germline V gene data show CDR1 as SEHNR and CDR2 as FQNEAQ (reference sequence). The CDR3 runs 15 residues. V was clipped by 5 bases and J by 7 bases, with 21 bases between them. CDR3 bases: TGTGCCAGCAGCACTCAGGGAGGCCCTACGGGGGAGCAGTACTTC. Amino acids: CASSTQGGPTGEQYF.

This chain connects TRBV5-1 to TRBJ1-2; D possibly corresponds to TRBD1 (6 bases). V was pared by 0 bases and J by 8 bases, with 14 bases between. The germline CDR1 and CDR2 sequences are SGHRS and YFSETQ. The CDR3 covers 14 residues. CDR3 nucleotide sequence: TGCGCCAGCAGCTTGGCCGGGGACATCTACGGCTACACCTTC. Its translation is CASSLAGDIYGYTF. The full variable domain, completed using reference TRBV5-1 and TRBJ1-2, is KAGVTQTPRYLIKTRGQQVTLSCSPISGHRSVSWYQQTPGQGLQFLFEYFSETQRNKGNFPGRFSGRQFSNSRSEMNVSTLELGDSALYLCASSLAGDIYGYTFGSGTRLTVV.

This chain links TRBV6-5 with TRBJ2-3; 7 bases are shared with TRBD2. Germline CDR1 and CDR2: MNHEY and SVGAGI. V was pared by 5 bases and J by 6 bases, with 8 bases of the junction left unmatched. The CDR3 sequence is 14 residues long. CDR3: CASSPTSPGDTQYF. The CDR3 nucleotides read TGTGCCAGCAGTCCGACTAGCCCAGGGGATACGCAGTATTTT.

The chain employs TRBV11-2 and TRBJ2-5; 8 nucleotides agree with TRBD1. The length of the CDR3 is 13 residues. Germline CDR1 reads SGHAT; CDR2 reads FQNNGV. V shed 10 bases, J shed 0 bases, and the junction held 4 bases outside the gene matches. CDR3 protein: CATGQGHQETQYF. The CDR3 bases are TGTGCCACCGGACAGGGTCACCAAGAGACCCAGTACTTC.

The chain has TRBV21-1 and TRBJ2-3; the table names TRBD1, a call not compared with the DNA. TRBV21-1 is annotated as a pseudogene. The CDR3 has 15 residues. CDR3 coding DNA: TGTGCCAGCAGCAAAGGGCCCCCTGACACAGATACGCAGTATTTT. Translated, it gives CASSKGPPDTDTQYF.

The rearrangement links TRBV6-1 to TRBJ2-1; unclear D gene. The V and J ends lost 3 bases and 15 bases respectively, with 12 bases between them. The CDR3 is 11 residues long. Germline-derived CDR1 and CDR2 are MNHNS and SASEGT. CDR3 coding DNA: TGTGCCAGCAGTGAGTCTTTAGTCCCGTTCTTC. Its protein is CASSESLVPFF.

This chain uses TRBV7-2 with TRBJ2-7; 8 nucleotides align to TRBD1. Trimming at V came to 5 bases and at J to 0 bases, leaving 3 bases not matched to a gene. CDR3 length: 14 amino acids. The germline V gene encodes CDR1 SGHTA and CDR2 FQGNSA. CDR3 loop: CASSRDRSSYEQYF. CDR3 nucleotide sequence: TGTGCCAGCAGCCGGGACAGGAGCTCCTACGAGCAGTACTTC.

The chain has TRBV28 and TRBJ2-5; D perhaps matches TRBD1 (6 bases). Germline-derived CDR1 and CDR2 are MDHEN and SYDVKM. Trimming removed 8 bases from V and 1 base from J, with 20 bases in between. There are 16 residues in the CDR3. The CDR3 DNA reads TGTGCCAGCGGTGGACAGATTCGACTATTCCAAGAGACCCAGTACTTC. This sequence encodes CASGGQIRLFQETQYF.

In DNA form, the CDR3 reads TGCGCCAGCAGCCAAGTGCCCCCGGAGGGAGAGACCCAGTACTTC. As protein: CASSQVPPEGETQYF. The chain links TRBV4-1 to TRBJ2-5; perhaps TRBD2 as D (6 bases). The V gene's germline CDR1 is MGHRA and CDR2 YSYEKL. Trimming removed 1 base from V and 4 bases from J, with 13 bases in between. CDR3 length equals 15 residues.

The V call is TRBV6-6, the J call TRBJ2-7; D is possibly TRBD2 (5 bases). This CDR3 is 13 amino acids long. The ends were cut back, 7 bases at V and 2 bases at J, with 12 bases in the middle. Germline V lookup: CDR1 MNHNY, CDR2 SVGAGI (reference sequence). As DNA, the CDR3 is TGTGCCAGCACCTTGGGAGCCACCTACGAGCAGTACTTC. Its translation: CASTLGATYEQYF.

The gene calls are TRBV5-1 and TRBJ2-7; D is possibly TRBD2 (6 bases). Trimming stripped 3 bases from V and 3 bases from J, with 13 bases between. The CDR3 covers 14 residues. Germline V gives CDR1 SGHRS, CDR2 YFSETQ. The CDR3 DNA follows: TGCGCCAGCAGCTCGGAGGGGACGGTCTACGAGCAGTACTTC. Its protein is CASSSEGTVYEQYF.

The chain uses TRBV5-6 and TRBJ1-2; a possible D gene is TRBD1 (6 bases). This CDR3 spans 16 amino acids. In germline, CDR1 is SGHDT, CDR2 YYEEEE. Trimming left V 4 bases short and J 0 bases short, with 16 bases between. CDR3 nucleotide sequence: TGTGCCAGCAGCCGCGGGGGCCAGGGAACTAACTATGGCTACACCTTC. This codes for CASSRGGQGTNYGYTF.

This clone was found once. The chain's CDR3 is CASSFGLSSSETQYF. As DNA, the CDR3 is TGCGCCAGCAGCTTTGGTCTAAGCTCGTCAGAGACCCAGTACTTC. The J gene is TRBJ2-5, the V gene TRBV5-1; unclear D gene. The V end lost 2 bases, the J end lost 4 bases, and 15 bases lay between the germline ends. This CDR3 contains 15 residues. CDR1 is SGHRS, CDR2 YFSETQ, per germline.

V gene TRBV6-6 combines with J gene TRBJ1-2; possibly TRBD1 for D (5 bases). The V and J ends lost 2 bases and 7 bases respectively, with 11 bases between them. Per germline, CDR1 MNHNY and CDR2 SVGAGI (reference sequence). This CDR3 contains 13 residues. The CDR3 sequence is CASSYRQGGGYTF. In DNA, the CDR3 is TGTGCCAGCAGTTACAGGCAGGGAGGTGGCTACACCTTC.

The chain has TRBV5-1 and TRBJ1-4; D may be TRBD1 (6 bases). The CDR3 consists of 14 residues. V gave up 4 bases and J gave up 3 bases, with 10 bases separating them. CDR1 and CDR2 from the germline V gene are SGHRS and YFSETQ. CDR3 DNA sequence: TGCGCCAGCAGCAGGGGACAACCTAATGAAAAACTGTTTTTT. As protein: CASSRGQPNEKLFF.

This sequence joins TRBV6-5 and TRBJ1-3; no clear D gene. CDR3 size: 15 residues. V dropped 0 bases and J dropped 4 bases, with 10 bases sitting between them. From germline, CDR1 is MNHEY and CDR2 SVGAGI. CDR3 coding DNA: TGTGCCAGCAGTTACTCGTCGGGTTACGGAAACACCATATATTTT. Protein product: CASSYSSGYGNTIYF.

A word on this clone: At one boundary the junction diverges from the germline segment, which might be a read error. The V gene is TRBV7-7, the J gene TRBJ1-2, with TRBD1 identical over 7 bases. Per the germline V gene, CDR1 is SSHAT and CDR2 is FNYEAQ (reference sequence). CDR3 length equals 17 residues. The CDR3, as DNA: TGTGCTAGCAGCTTACGGTCGCAGGGGGAAAGATCTTATGGCTACACCTTC. It is translated as CASSLRSQGERSYGYTF.